This T cell receptor (beta chain) was identified during a study of T cell clusters in autoimmune cytopenias (dated by TCRdb to about 2019). About the study as a whole: Healthy donor controls had a mean age of around 56 years and a median age of roughly 64 years, with about half of the roughly 45 female. TRB and IGH repertoires from peripheral blood were sequenced in autoimmune cytopenia patients at active disease and during treatment follow-up, with healthy, CLL and autoimmune hepatitis controls included alongside. For primary cytopenia, 25 to 30 age-matched healthy donors were used as controls, and for secondary cytopenia, roughly 15 age-matched CLL patients were used as controls. The comparison group for autoimmune hepatitis repertoires was some 22 healthy donors matched for age and sex. The median TRB sequencing depth was 51,575 reads per sample, and the median number of distinct TRB clonotypes was a few thousand per sample. The study was designed to test whether a disease-specific immune repertoire signature usable as a blood-based biomarker is carried by autoimmune cytopenia patients.

Concerning this clonotype: Its antigen has not been determined.

CDR1 and CDR2 were assigned from the germline V gene as SGHAT and FQNNGV. The CDR3 spans 16 residues, from the cysteine through the phenylalanine. No DNA accompanies this entry. Multiplex PCR with a touch-down protocol amplified TRB rearrangements, with the TRB-A and TRB-B primer pools combined in a single tube. Two consecutive PCR reactions with Phusion HS II polymerase added Illumina adapters and sample indices to the amplicons. Amplicons were gel-purified with the NucleoSpin Gel and PCR Clean-up kit, then quantified by Qubit and quality-checked on an Agilent 2100 Bioanalyzer. Sequencing of the libraries was done on an Illumina MiSeq with 600-cycle, single-indexed, paired-end runs. The study's own analysis went as follows. Alignment and assembly of TRB reads were performed with MiXCR version 2.1.12 and the default MiXCR reference library. A clone was defined by each unique CDR3 nucleotide sequence, and the analysis included only productive sequences with two or more reads. Repertoire diversity was assessed by alpha-parameterized diversity profiles (alpha 0 to 5), including Shannon (alpha 1) and Simpson (alpha 2) indices, computed with an R script. The tcR package was used to compute combinatorial TRB VJ usage, which was then compared between cohorts by principal component analysis with ade4. TCRbeta CDR3s were clustered with GLIPH on cohort pairs matched by age and read depth, and cluster frequencies were compared by Wilcoxon test. The reads went through TCRdb reprocessing, and each CDR3 protein sequence gets one entry with no DNA. These V and J calls are TCRdb output, not the study's own analysis. The table kept for this sample lists some 4,100 distinct CDR3 sequences. In total, the top ten clones hold about 20% of the sample.

Overall study outcomes, separate from this receptor: The T cell clusters were defined in silico only, and their functional role remained to be validated experimentally. In the comparison of secondary cytopenia with CLL, the cluster-lack signature was not observed, apparently because the dominant lymphoma-associated repertoire masked the signature. TRB repertoire shifts, with less even repertoires observed in secondary cytopenia and CLL, were mostly attributed to lymphoma bias rather than autoimmunity. Compared with active autoimmune hepatitis patients, healthy donors had almost three times as many exclusive TRB clusters, a finding consistent with an autoimmunity-wide signature. The GLIPH analysis suggested a lack of physiological T cell clusters in primary autoimmune cytopenia patients, since 51 clusters were exclusive to healthy donors whereas around 18 were exclusive to patients.

Each sample's TRB amplification started from approximately 230 ng of peripheral blood genomic DNA, which corresponds to tens of thousands of genome equivalents. This sample also belongs to another study, concerning T cell repertoires in aging, cancer and after chemotherapy. The second study reports: Donors were distributed across six age groups ranging from 30 or younger to 70 or older, with at least three individuals included per group. Control TCR repertoires from healthy donors were recorded across several months to years, and re-sampling revealed clear clonal overlap. Some 9 million TCR reads were contained in the full dataset. Significantly lower blood TCR diversity and higher clonality were observed in untreated patients with hematological or solid cancers than in age-matched healthy donors. In healthy donors, the decline in TCR diversity with age was mainly explained by loss of richness, whereas in cancer patients loss of evenness was also found to contribute. An increase in median generation probability over the chemotherapy interval was observed in both cancer cohorts, suggesting that the repertoire was reconstituted through rebound thymic output. It was noted by the authors that conclusions about immunological memory after chemotherapy cannot be drawn from the repertoire data. To examine immunoaging and T cell reconstitution after chemotherapy, the study profiled TCR beta repertoires in peripheral blood from healthy donors and cancer patients. The cohort comprised around 210 cancer patients, roughly 93 with hematological and fewer than 140 with solid cancers, plus 95 healthy donors as a reference group. Processing of the TRB sequences was carried out with MiXCR versions 2.12 and 3.0.5. Repertoire metrics included Shannon diversity, evenness, clonality (one minus evenness), and alpha-parameterized diversity profiles from alpha 0 to 5. Generation probabilities of clones in paired pre- and post-chemotherapy samples were computed with the IGoR algorithm.

The chain was built from TRBV11-2 and TRBJ2-1; TCRdb reports TRBD2, a call that lacks DNA to check it against. The sequence came from a human donor in good health. Specimen: peripheral blood. The CDR3 corresponds to CASSGLLGRGHNEQFF.